This TCR beta chain was identified during a study of early T cells in non-severe SARS-CoV-2 infection. For the study at large: Sequencing was performed on bulk RNA from unsorted whole blood, leaving chains unpaired.

Unique molecular identifiers were added to individual cDNA molecules. TCRdb passed the 5' RACE reads through MiXCR, listing each CDR3 protein once. The sample includes more than 85,000 distinct CDR3 sequences, less than 15% of them seen just once. Broader study findings: A preference for anti-spike CD8 responses marked VDJdb matching, which missed private and CD4 specificities.

This CDR3 spans 16 amino acids. Germline V gene data show CDR1 as LGHDT and CDR2 as YNNKEL (reference sequence). Trimming removed 1 base from V and 4 bases from J; junction bases left unmatched: 4. In its sample, this clonotype was seen a few times. The antigen remains unidentified. The specimen sequenced was whole blood. This TCR was recovered from an adult who was a healthcare worker with PCR-confirmed SARS-CoV-2 infection or an uninfected control (not recorded which). The V gene is TRBV3-1, the J gene TRBJ2-3; 11 bases are a match to TRBD2. CDR3 loop: CASSQVAGGHADTQYF. The CDR3 DNA follows: TGTGCCAGCAGCCAAGTAGCGGGAGGGCATGCAGATACGCAGTATTTT.